The 12 T cell receptor beta chains listed next were all sequenced from one sample in a study of OX40 agonist ivuxolimab in advanced cancers. Some clones are missing from TCRdb's copy, which holds only in-frame ones; the method was immunoSEQ multiplex PCR. The sample yields 60,000 to 85,000 clones, roughly 80% seen once. The source material was CD4+ or CD8+ T cells sorted from blood, sampled in a trial of the OX40 agonist ivuxolimab. The receptors were gathered from an adult with an advanced solid tumor such as melanoma, head and neck, liver or kidney cancer.

The chain carries TRBV11-2 and TRBJ2-1; either TRBD1 or TRBD2 may supply D (5 bases each). Trimming took 4 bases from V and 7 from J, leaving 20 bases between them. This CDR3 region has 16 residues. CDR1 and CDR2 (germline): SGHAT, FQNNGV. CDR3 nucleotide sequence: TGTGCCAGCAGCTATCCCGGGACCACGACACAAAATGAGCAGTTCTTC. As protein: CASSYPGTTTQNEQFF.

This clone was recorded a few times. Germline and junction disagree at one end, which may indicate a read error. J is TRBJ1-1 and V is TRBV7-7, with 7 bases matching TRBD1. The CDR3 sequence is 16 residues long. Germline V CDR1 and CDR2: SSHAT, FNYEAQ (reference sequence). For the CDR3, the DNA is TGTGCTAGCAGCTTACCGCTACAGGGGCCGAACACTGAAGCTTTCTTT. Protein product: CASSLPLQGPNTEAFF.

This clone was seen only once. V is TRBV5-1 and J is TRBJ1-2; 7 bases fit TRBD1. Germline trimming cut 3 bases from V and 0 bases from J; bases unmatched to any gene: 11. This CDR3 contains 17 residues. Germline CDR1 and CDR2: SGHRS and YFSETQ. Here the CDR3 DNA reads TGCGCCAGCAGCTCCACGCCCGGGACAGCAGCTAACTATGGCTACACCTTC. Translating gives CASSSTPGTAANYGYTF.

V is TRBV7-3 and J is TRBJ1-1, with a weak D call TRBD1 (5 bases). Trimming took 0 bases from V and 5 from J, leaving 16 bases between them. The germline gives CDR1 SGHTA, CDR2 FQGTGA. The CDR3 loop spans 16 amino acids. This CDR3 reads CASSLTSQREGTEAFF. CDR3 nucleotide sequence: TGTGCCAGCAGCTTAACGTCGCAGCGCGAGGGGACTGAAGCTTTCTTT.

Written as DNA, the CDR3 is TGTGCCAGCAGCCCATACCCAGGGGATAGGGAAGCCTACAATGAGCAGTTCTTC. Translated: CASSPYPGDREAYNEQFF. The rearrangement uses TRBV7-3 and TRBJ2-1; maybe TRBD1 (6 bases). Germline CDR1 is SGHTA and CDR2 is FQGTGA. The CDR3 extends over 18 amino acids. Trimming cost V 5 bases and J 2 bases, with 22 bases left between them.

This clone has a single count. The chain links TRBV15 to TRBJ2-3; weak D call: TRBD2 (5 bases). The CDR3 totals 15 residues. The V end lost 5 bases, the J end lost 1 base, and 13 bases lay between the germline ends. CDR1 is LNHNV and CDR2 is YYDKDF in the germline V gene (reference sequence). The CDR3 DNA is TGTGCCACCAGCCGCCCGGGGTCTGGCACAGATACGCAGTATTTT. Its translation is CATSRPGSGTDTQYF.

This chain joins TRBV29-1 and TRBJ2-1; D may match TRBD1 or TRBD2 (6 bases each). Trimming stripped 4 bases from V and 8 bases from J, with 18 bases between. The germline CDR1 and CDR2 sequences are SQVTM and ANQGSEA. The CDR3 is 14 amino acids. CDR3 residues: CSVVEQGGRDEQFF. As DNA, the CDR3 is TGCAGCGTTGTTGAACAGGGAGGAAGGGATGAGCAGTTCTTC.

V is TRBV6-1 and J is TRBJ2-7, with D maybe TRBD2 (5 bases). Germline CDR1 reads MNHNS; CDR2 reads SASEGT. Trimming removed 4 bases from V and 3 bases from J, with 19 bases in between. The CDR3 totals 16 residues. The CDR3, as DNA: TGTGCCAGCAGTGCCCAATCGGGGTTTATAGGCTACGAGCAGTACTTC. Protein: CASSAQSGFIGYEQYF.

This clone was recorded at least ten times. Other DNA sequences in the sample encode the same CDR3. This chain joins TRBV5-1 and TRBJ1-3; D remains ambiguous. The V and J ends lost 5 bases and 0 bases respectively, with 9 bases between them. Germline loops: CDR1 SGHRS, CDR2 YFSETQ. CDR3 length equals 14 residues. CDR3 region: CASRSSDSGNTIYF. CDR3 coding DNA: TGCGCCAGCAGAAGTTCGGACTCTGGAAACACCATATATTTT.

The chain uses TRBV18 and TRBJ2-1; TRBD2 aligns across 9 bases. Losses at the gene ends were 3 bases for V and 4 bases for J; bases not matched to a gene: 4. Germline lookup yields CDR1 KGHSH and CDR2 LQKENI. The CDR3 has 15 residues. The CDR3 DNA is TGTGCCAGCTCACCGGGCGGGGGGGAATACAATGAGCAGTTCTTC. Its translation: CASSPGGGEYNEQFF.

The chain recombines TRBV21-1 with TRBJ2-5. TRBV21-1 has pseudogene status. There are 16 residues in the CDR3. The CDR3 DNA reads as TGTGCCAGCAGCAAACGGTGGCACCGAGTAGGAGAGACCCAGTACTTC. This encodes CASSKRWHRVGETQYF.

V usage is TRBV6-1 and J usage is TRBJ1-4, with TRBD1 matching over 10 bases. The CDR3 runs 14 residues. The V gene's germline CDR1 is MNHNS and CDR2 SASEGT. Trimming took 7 bases from V and 8 from J; bases not matched to a gene: 7. CDR3 region: CASNWDRGGEKLFF. The CDR3 nucleotides read TGTGCCAGCAACTGGGACAGGGGTGGAGAAAAACTGTTTTTT.